Described below is a single T cell receptor (beta chain) sequence and its context. Its antigen is not identified. This record comes from a study of T cell responses to AZD1222 COVID-19 vaccine. Turning to the study itself: Second-dose timings of about 4 or about 12 weeks were pooled. Study results and limitations: CD4 TCRs linked to vaccination spanned spike, dominating at 160-218 and 743-854. As reported, nearly half of all spike-specific TCRs target variant regions that are unmutated. Possibly, clonal diversity was underestimated; donors were largely white British and included more females.

Looked up from germline, CDR1 is SEHNR and CDR2 is FQNEAQ (reference sequence). The V segment lost 5 bases and the J segment 3 bases; nucleotides outside the gene matches: 4. The CDR3 extends over 14 amino acids. Only in-frame clones appear in the TCRdb table, and some are missing; sequencing was by immunoSEQ multiplex PCR. The repertoire holds about 100,000 clones, with around 87% as singletons. The receptor comes from an adult in good health. The source material was peripheral blood, sampled on day 0 of AZD1222 vaccination. The V gene is TRBV7-9, the J gene TRBJ1-5, with 7 bases aligning to TRBD1. CDR3 in amino acids: CASSLQGINQPQHF. The CDR3 coding sequence is TGTGCCAGCAGCCTACAGGGGATCAATCAGCCCCAGCATTTT. The entire variable domain, with the rest obtained from reference TRBV7-9 and TRBJ1-5, is as follows: DTGVSQNPRHKITKRGQNVTFRCDPISEHNRLYWYRQTLGQGPEFLTYFQNEAQLEKSRLLSDRFSAERPKGSFSTLEIQRTEQGDSAMYLCASSLQGINQPQHFGDGTRLSIL.